The clone carrying this T cell receptor beta chain was detected only once. No antigen is known for it. The V gene's germline CDR1 is SGHRS and CDR2 YFSETQ. The CDR3 has 16 residues. Trimming at V came to 4 bases and at J to 1 base, leaving 7 bases not matched to a gene. The sample belongs to a study of T cells in tuberculosis. Background on the study: The T cells targeted glucose monomycolate, a mycobacterial lipid, via CD1B. General observations from the study: Active tuberculosis patients had shorter CDR3-alpha; the beta difference was nonsignificant.

The table came from immunoSEQ multiplex PCR; TCRdb's copy has only in-frame clones and leaves some out. The sample holds 20,000 to 25,000 clones; 85% to 95% are singletons and the top ten take about 17%. Each donor contributed roughly 100,000 T cells on average, unsorted. The rearrangement uses TRBV5-1 and TRBJ2-1; 8 nucleotides agree with TRBD1. What was sequenced was PBMCs. The source of this sequence is a donor between 5 and 29 years old with latent tuberculosis or without tuberculosis infection. Some clones in this sample may be carry-over from other donors' samples. The CDR3 is CASSLTTGDSYNEQFF. DNA for the CDR3: TGCGCCAGCAGCCTGACGACAGGGGATTCCTACAATGAGCAGTTCTTC.